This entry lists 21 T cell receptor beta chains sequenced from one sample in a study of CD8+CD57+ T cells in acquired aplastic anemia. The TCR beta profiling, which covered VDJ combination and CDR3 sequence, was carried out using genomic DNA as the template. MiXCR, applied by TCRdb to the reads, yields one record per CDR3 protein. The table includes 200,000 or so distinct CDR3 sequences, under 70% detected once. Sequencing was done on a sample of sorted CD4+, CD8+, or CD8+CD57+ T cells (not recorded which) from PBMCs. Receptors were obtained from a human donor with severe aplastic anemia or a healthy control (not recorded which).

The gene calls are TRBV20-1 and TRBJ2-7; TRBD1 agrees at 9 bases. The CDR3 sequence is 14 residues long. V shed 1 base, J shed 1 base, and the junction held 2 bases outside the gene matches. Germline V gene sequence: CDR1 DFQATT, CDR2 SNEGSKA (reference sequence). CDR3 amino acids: CSARGGTGSYEQYF. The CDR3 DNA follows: TGCAGTGCTAGAGGGGGGACAGGGTCCTACGAGCAGTACTTC.

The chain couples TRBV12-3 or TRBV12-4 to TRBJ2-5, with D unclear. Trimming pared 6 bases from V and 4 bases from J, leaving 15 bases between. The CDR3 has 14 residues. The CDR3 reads CASSTLGGRETQYF. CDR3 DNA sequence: TGTGCCAGCAGCACACTTGGTGGTCGAGAGACCCAGTACTTC.

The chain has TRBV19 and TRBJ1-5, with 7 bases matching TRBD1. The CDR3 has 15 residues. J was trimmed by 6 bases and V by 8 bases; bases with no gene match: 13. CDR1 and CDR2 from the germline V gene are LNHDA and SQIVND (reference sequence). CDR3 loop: CASRANDREGQPQHF. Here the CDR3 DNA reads TGTGCCAGTCGGGCTAATGACAGGGAGGGTCAGCCCCAGCATTTT. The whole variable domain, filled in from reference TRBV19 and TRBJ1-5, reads DGGITQSPKYLFRKEGQNVTLSCEQNLNHDAMYWYRQDPGQGLRLIYYSQIVNDFQKGDIAEGYSVSREKKESFPLTVTSAQKNPTAFYLCASRANDREGQPQHFGDGTRLSIL.

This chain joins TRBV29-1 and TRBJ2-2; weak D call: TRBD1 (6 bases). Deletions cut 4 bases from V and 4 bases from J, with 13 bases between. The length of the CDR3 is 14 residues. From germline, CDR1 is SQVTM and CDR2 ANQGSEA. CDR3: CSVVGAVGTGELFF. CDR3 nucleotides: TGCAGCGTTGTGGGGGCGGTAGGCACCGGGGAGCTGTTTTTT.

The CDR3 DNA follows: TGTGCCAGCAGCTTGTCCACAGGGGGGAATTCACCCCTCCACTTT. Its translation: CASSLSTGGNSPLHF. V is TRBV7-3 and J is TRBJ1-6; 8 positions match TRBD1. The CDR3 contains 15 residues. V lost 3 bases and J lost 7; bases outside the gene matches: 5. The germline V gene has CDR1 SGHTA and CDR2 FQGTGA.

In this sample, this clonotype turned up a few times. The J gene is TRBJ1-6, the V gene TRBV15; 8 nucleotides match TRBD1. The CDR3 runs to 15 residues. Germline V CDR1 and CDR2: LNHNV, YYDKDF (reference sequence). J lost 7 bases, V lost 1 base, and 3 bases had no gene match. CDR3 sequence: CATSRGDRTNSPLHF. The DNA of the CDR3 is TGTGCCACCAGCAGAGGGGACAGGACAAATTCACCCCTCCACTTT.

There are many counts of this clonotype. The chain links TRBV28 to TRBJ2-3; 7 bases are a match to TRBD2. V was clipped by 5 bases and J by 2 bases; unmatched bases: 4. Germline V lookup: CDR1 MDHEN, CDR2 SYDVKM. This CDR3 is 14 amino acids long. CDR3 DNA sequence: TGTGCCAGCAGTCACCGGGACTACACAGATACGCAGTATTTT. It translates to CASSHRDYTDTQYF.

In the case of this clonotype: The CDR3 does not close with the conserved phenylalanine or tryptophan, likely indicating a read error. CDR3 coding DNA: TGTGCCAGCATCCCCCCCAGTGGTGCAGGGGGCCCCTACGAGCAGTACCTC. This gives the protein CASIPPSGAGGPYEQYL. The gene calls are TRBV25-1 and TRBJ2-7, with 8 positions matching TRBD1. The J segment lost 2 bases and the V segment lost 7 bases, leaving 16 bases of the junction unmatched. The V gene's germline CDR1 is MGHDK and CDR2 SYGVNS. CDR3 size: 17 residues.

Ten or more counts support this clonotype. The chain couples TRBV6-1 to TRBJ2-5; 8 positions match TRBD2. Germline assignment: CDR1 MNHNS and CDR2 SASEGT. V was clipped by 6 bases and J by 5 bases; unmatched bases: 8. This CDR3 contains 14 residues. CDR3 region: CASSPGTSLETQYF. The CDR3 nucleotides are TGTGCCAGCAGCCCCGGGACTAGTTTGGAGACCCAGTACTTC.

This CDR3 reads CASNPGLAGDEQYF. DNA for the CDR3: TGTGCCAGTAATCCCGGACTAGCGGGAGACGAGCAGTACTTC. This chain uses TRBV19 with TRBJ2-7; 13 bases line up with TRBD2. The length of the CDR3 is 14 residues. Germline V gene sequence: CDR1 LNHDA, CDR2 SQIVND (reference sequence). V shed 7 bases and J 5 bases; nucleotides not matched to a gene: 5.

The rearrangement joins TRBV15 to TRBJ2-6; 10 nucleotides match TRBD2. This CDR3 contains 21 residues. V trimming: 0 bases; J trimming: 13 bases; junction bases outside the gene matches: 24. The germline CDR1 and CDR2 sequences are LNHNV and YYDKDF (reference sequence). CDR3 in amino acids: CATSREGVLAGDLAGAKVLTF. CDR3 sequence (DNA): TGTGCCACCAGCAGAGAGGGTGTGCTAGCGGGGGATCTCGCTGGGGCAAAAGTCCTGACTTTC.

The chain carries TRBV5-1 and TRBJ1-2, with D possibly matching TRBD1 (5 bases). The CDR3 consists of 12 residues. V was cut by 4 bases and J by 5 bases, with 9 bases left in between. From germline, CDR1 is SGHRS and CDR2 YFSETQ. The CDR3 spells CASSPGTYGYTF. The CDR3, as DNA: TGCGCCAGCAGCCCTGGGACGTATGGCTACACCTTC.

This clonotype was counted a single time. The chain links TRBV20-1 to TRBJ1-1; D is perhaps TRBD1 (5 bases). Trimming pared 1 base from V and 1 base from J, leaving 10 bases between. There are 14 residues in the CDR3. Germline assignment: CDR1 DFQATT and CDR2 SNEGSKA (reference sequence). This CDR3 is CSARVGGGNTEAFF. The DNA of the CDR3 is TGCAGTGCTAGAGTGGGGGGGGGGAACACTGAAGCTTTCTTT.

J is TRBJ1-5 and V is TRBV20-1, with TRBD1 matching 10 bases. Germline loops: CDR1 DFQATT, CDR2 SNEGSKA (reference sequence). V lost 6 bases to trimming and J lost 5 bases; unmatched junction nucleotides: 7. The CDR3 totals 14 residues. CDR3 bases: TGCAGTGCGTGGCCGGGGACAGGGGATCAGCCCCAGCATTTT. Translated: CSAWPGTGDQPQHF.

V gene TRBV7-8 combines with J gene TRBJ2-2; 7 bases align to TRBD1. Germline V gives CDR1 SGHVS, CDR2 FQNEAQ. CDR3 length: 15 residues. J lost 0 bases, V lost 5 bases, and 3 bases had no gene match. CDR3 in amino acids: CASSPQGTNTGELFF. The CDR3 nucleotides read TGTGCCAGCAGCCCACAGGGGACGAACACCGGGGAGCTGTTTTTT.

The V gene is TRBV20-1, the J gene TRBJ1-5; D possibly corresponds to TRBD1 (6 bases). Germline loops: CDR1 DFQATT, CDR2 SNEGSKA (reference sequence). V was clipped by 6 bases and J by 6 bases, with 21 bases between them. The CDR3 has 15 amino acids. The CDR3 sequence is CSAQRGTPGGQPQHF. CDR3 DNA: TGCAGTGCCCAGAGGGGGACACCCGGCGGTCAGCCCCAGCATTTT.

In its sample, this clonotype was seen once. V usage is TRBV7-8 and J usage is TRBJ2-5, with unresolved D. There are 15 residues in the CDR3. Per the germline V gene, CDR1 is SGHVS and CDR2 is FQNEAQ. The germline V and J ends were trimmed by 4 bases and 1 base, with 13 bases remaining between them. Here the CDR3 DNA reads TGTGCCAGCAGCTCGGTCGTATGGAGCCAAGAGACCCAGTACTTC. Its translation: CASSSVVWSQETQYF.

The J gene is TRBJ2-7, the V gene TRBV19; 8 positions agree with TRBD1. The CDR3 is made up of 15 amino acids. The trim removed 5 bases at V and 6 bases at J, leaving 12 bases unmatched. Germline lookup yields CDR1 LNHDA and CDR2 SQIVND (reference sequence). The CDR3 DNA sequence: TGTGCCAGTAGTGTTGGACAGGGAGTTATGTCCGAGCAGTACTTC. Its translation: CASSVGQGVMSEQYF.

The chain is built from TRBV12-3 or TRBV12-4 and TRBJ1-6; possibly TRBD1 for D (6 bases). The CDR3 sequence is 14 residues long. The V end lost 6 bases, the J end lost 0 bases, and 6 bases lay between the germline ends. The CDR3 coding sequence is TGTGCCAGCAGCAGGGGCTCCTATAATTCACCCCTCCACTTT. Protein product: CASSRGSYNSPLHF.

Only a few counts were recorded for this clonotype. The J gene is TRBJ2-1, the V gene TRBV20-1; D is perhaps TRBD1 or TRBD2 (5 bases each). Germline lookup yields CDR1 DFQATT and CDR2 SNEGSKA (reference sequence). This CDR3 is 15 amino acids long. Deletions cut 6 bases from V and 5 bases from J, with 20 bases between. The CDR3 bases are TGCAGTGCCAGTGGGGGACCGTTGTCCCACAATGAGCAGTTCTTC. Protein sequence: CSASGGPLSHNEQFF.

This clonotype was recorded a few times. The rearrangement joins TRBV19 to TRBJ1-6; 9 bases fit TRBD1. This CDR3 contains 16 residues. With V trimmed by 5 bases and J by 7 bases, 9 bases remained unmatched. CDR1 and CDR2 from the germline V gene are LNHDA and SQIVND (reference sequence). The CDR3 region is CASSELIGQGNSPLHF. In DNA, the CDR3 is TGTGCCAGTAGTGAGTTGATAGGACAGGGGAATTCACCCCTCCACTTT.